This T cell receptor beta chain was recovered during a study of shared clonotypes between healthy human individuals. For the study at large: The cohort had two women and three men, ages 18 to 49. Study-wide results and caveats: Rarefaction indicated that sorted-subset sequencing remained incomplete although depth was large. Generation probabilities of non-shared clonotypes were lower (relative to those shared by all four donors).

In the authors' methods: ImmunoSEQ sequences covered only the junction and lacked quality scores; filtering therefore differed. TCRdb's copy holds only in-frame clones and misses some; the assay was immunoSEQ multiplex PCR. V and J calls and clone size are as listed in that table; D and trimming were resolved from the DNA. The sample carries 2,100,000 or so clones, approximately 96% recorded once. CDR3 length equals 18 residues. With 2 bases clipped from V and 2 bases from J, the junction kept 11 bases outside the gene matches. Germline CDR1 SGHTA, CDR2 FQGNSA. On this clone: Its antigen is currently unknown.

This sequence originates from a man younger than 30 in good health. Input material: naive CD4+ T cells sorted from blood. As to subset: CD45RA+ positively selected. The chain has TRBV7-2 and TRBJ2-3, with 9 bases matching TRBD2. In nucleotides, the CDR3 is TGTGCCAGCAGCTTACGAACCGGGCGGGGGGGTTTCACAGATACGCAGTATTTT. This encodes CASSLRTGRGGFTDTQYF.